The clone carrying this TCR beta chain was seen a single time. This CDR3 has 12 amino acids. Germline loops: CDR1 SGDLS, CDR2 YYNGEE. The ends were cut back, 3 bases at V and 10 bases at J, with 11 bases in the middle. Data came from immunoSEQ multiplex PCR; TCRdb stores just in-frame clones and leaves some out. Among approximately 100,000 clones listed, nearly 90% were seen once. These data belong to a study of T cell responses to AZD1222 COVID-19 vaccine. The sequence came from an adult who received the AZD1222 COVID-19 vaccine. The rearrangement links TRBV9 to TRBJ2-1, with a weak D call TRBD2 (5 bases). Sequenced material: peripheral blood, taken 28 days after the second AZD1222 dose. For the CDR3, the DNA is TGTGCCAGCAGCGCCGACTATTTCGAGCAGTTCTTC. Its protein product is CASSADYFEQFF.